The 23 T cell receptor beta chains reported below all come from one sample, sequenced in a study of T-cell reconstitution after alpha-beta-depleted transplantation in children. Unique molecular identifiers were used in preparing the TCRbeta library. TCRdb reprocessed the PCR reads via MiXCR and lists one record per CDR3 protein. In the table there are hundreds of thousands of distinct CDR3 sequences, approximately 30% of which are singletons. The sample consisted of PBMCs from the stem cell graft donor, taken from the stem cell graft. These receptor sequences come from a human donor who donated a stem cell graft to a child with aplastic anemia.

This clonotype has only a few counts. The chain recombines TRBV29-1 with TRBJ2-5; D may be TRBD1 or TRBD2 (7 bases each). The CDR3 length is 12 residues. Germline V gives CDR1 SQVTM, CDR2 ANQGSEA. Between the trimmed V and J ends, which lost 7 bases and 5 bases, there was a span of 14 bases. This CDR3 reads CSGNRGGETQYF. The CDR3 DNA reads TGCAGCGGCAACAGGGGAGGGGAGACCCAGTACTTC.

The rearrangement joins TRBV7-8 to TRBJ2-5; D possibly corresponds to TRBD2 (5 bases). The CDR3 runs to 13 residues. The germline gives CDR1 SGHVS, CDR2 FQNEAQ. V was cut by 3 bases and J by 3 bases, with 8 bases left in between. CDR3 DNA sequence: TGTGCCAGCAGCTTTTGGCGGGAAGAGACCCAGTACTTC. This translates into CASSFWREETQYF.

This clonotype was observed a few times. The chain recombines TRBV12-3 or TRBV12-4 with TRBJ2-1, with 8 nucleotides matching TRBD2. This CDR3 spans 15 amino acids. The V segment lost 5 bases and the J segment 2 bases; nucleotides outside the gene matches: 5. The CDR3 DNA is TGTGCCAGCAGTGTTACTAGCGGTACCTACAATGAGCAGTTCTTC. Amino acid sequence: CASSVTSGTYNEQFF.

This clonotype was seen a few times. The chain combines TRBV28 with TRBJ2-7, with D possibly matching TRBD1 (6 bases). Trimming stripped 10 bases from V and 0 bases from J, with 19 bases between. In germline, CDR1 is MDHEN, CDR2 SYDVKM. The CDR3 contains 15 residues. The CDR3: CATIPSPQGSYEQYF. The CDR3, as DNA: TGTGCCACTATACCAAGTCCACAGGGCTCCTACGAGCAGTACTTC.

The chain employs TRBV5-1 and TRBJ2-1, with a possible D match to TRBD2 (5 bases). CDR1 and CDR2 from the germline V gene are SGHRS and YFSETQ. The V and J ends lost 0 bases and 7 bases respectively, with 14 bases between them. CDR3 size: 15 residues. The CDR3 DNA sequence: TGCGCCAGCAGCTTGGGGGCGGGCTCGGGGAATGAGCAGTTCTTC. Its protein is CASSLGAGSGNEQFF.

V and J are TRBV20-1 and TRBJ1-2; D is undetermined. The CDR3 consists of 13 residues. Trimming stripped 0 bases from V and 4 bases from J, with 9 bases between. The V gene's germline CDR1 is DFQATT and CDR2 SNEGSKA (reference sequence). CDR3 region: CSARDYQAYGYTF. CDR3 nucleotides: TGCAGTGCTAGAGATTACCAGGCCTATGGCTACACCTTC.

The rearrangement links TRBV6-6 to TRBJ1-4, with 7 bases lining up with TRBD1. The V segment lost 5 bases and the J segment 8 bases; nucleotides outside the gene matches: 2. Germline V CDR1 and CDR2: MNHNY, SVGAGI (reference sequence). CDR3 size: 12 residues. CDR3 sequence: CASSTGVEKLFF. As DNA, the CDR3 is TGTGCCAGCAGTACAGGGGTAGAAAAACTGTTTTTT.

The CDR3, as DNA: TGTGCCACCAGTGATTCCCCTTTGGATGAGCAGTTCTTC. Its protein product is CATSDSPLDEQFF. This chain uses TRBV24-1 with TRBJ2-1; D is unclear. The CDR3 spans 13 residues. The germline CDR1 and CDR2 sequences are KGHDR and SFDVKD. V dropped 2 bases and J dropped 8 bases, with 9 bases sitting between them.

The chain couples TRBV28 to TRBJ1-1; D unclear. The CDR3 contains 14 residues. The ends were cut back, 2 bases at V and 5 bases at J, with 12 bases in the middle. Germline V CDR1 and CDR2: MDHEN, SYDVKM. Here the CDR3 DNA reads TGTGCCAGCAGTTTAGAGGGAGTCCGGACTGAAGCTTTCTTT. This translates into CASSLEGVRTEAFF.

The gene calls are TRBV28 and TRBJ1-1, with D possibly being TRBD1 (5 bases). CDR1 MDHEN and CDR2 SYDVKM come from the germline V gene. There are 15 residues in the CDR3. Trimming shortened V by 5 bases and J by 1 base, and 14 bases separated the two germline ends. This CDR3 reads CASSLTLQGNTEAFF. The CDR3 DNA reads as TGTGCCAGCAGTCTTACACTCCAGGGGAACACTGAAGCTTTCTTT.

This clonotype was observed many times. V is TRBV29-1 and J is TRBJ2-5, with D uncertain. This CDR3 spans 11 amino acids. V was cut by 4 bases and J by 2 bases, with 5 bases left in between. Germline V gene data show CDR1 as SQVTM and CDR2 as ANQGSEA. The CDR3: CSVGPQETQYF. The CDR3 region has the DNA TGCAGCGTTGGCCCACAAGAGACCCAGTACTTC.

Only a few counts were recorded for this clonotype. The V gene is TRBV30, the J gene TRBJ1-3; a weak D match, TRBD1 (5 bases). Trimming pared 2 bases from V and 1 base from J, leaving 12 bases between. Germline CDR1 is GTSNPN and CDR2 is SVGIG (reference sequence). The CDR3 totals 15 residues. CDR3 sequence: CAWSIGTYSGNTIYF. The CDR3 nucleotides are TGTGCCTGGAGTATCGGGACCTATTCTGGAAACACCATATATTTT.

This clonotype was counted a few times. This rearrangement joins TRBV12-3 or TRBV12-4 to TRBJ2-7, with D unclear. The ends were cut back, 5 bases at V and 0 bases at J, with 8 bases in the middle. This CDR3 spans 13 amino acids. This CDR3 reads CASSDARSYEQYV. The CDR3 DNA reads TGTGCCAGCAGTGACGCACGCTCCTACGAGCAGTACGTC.

The rearrangement links TRBV18 to TRBJ2-3; TRBD2 might be the D (6 bases). The CDR3 spans 15 residues. Germline CDR1 KGHSH, CDR2 LQKENI. Trimming took 3 bases from V and 0 from J, leaving 10 bases between them. CDR3 residues: CASSPQEGSTDTQYF. In DNA form, the CDR3 reads TGTGCCAGCTCACCCCAGGAGGGTAGCACAGATACGCAGTATTTT.

This clonotype has more than one count but fewer than ten. The chain couples TRBV15 to TRBJ1-1; a weak D match, TRBD1 (5 bases). CDR1 is LNHNV and CDR2 is YYDKDF in the germline V gene (reference sequence). V was shortened by 0 bases and J by 11 bases, with 13 bases between the two germline ends. The CDR3 runs to 13 residues. The CDR3 nucleotides are TGTGCCACCAGCAGAGAATCCGGGGGAGTGGCTTTCTTT. This translates into CATSRESGGVAFF.

This clonotype was picked up many times. This sequence joins TRBV12-3 or TRBV12-4 and TRBJ1-6; the D gene is possibly TRBD1 (5 bases). Trimming stripped 6 bases from V and 7 bases from J, with 10 bases between. This CDR3 comprises 13 residues. The CDR3 coding sequence is TGTGCCAGCAGCTCCACAGGCAATTCACCCCTCCACTTT. Its protein product is CASSSTGNSPLHF.

The chain links TRBV5-6 to TRBJ2-7, with 7 bases matching TRBD1. This CDR3 region has 15 residues. J lost 6 bases, V lost 0 bases, and 9 bases had no gene match. Germline lookup yields CDR1 SGHDT and CDR2 YYEEEE. This chain's CDR3 is CASSLGSWTGLEQYF. CDR3 coding DNA: TGTGCCAGCAGCTTGGGTTCATGGACAGGCCTCGAGCAGTACTTC.

The V call is TRBV29-1, the J call TRBJ2-1; 9 bases agree with TRBD2. CDR1 SQVTM and CDR2 ANQGSEA come from the germline V gene. V gave up 4 bases and J gave up 8 bases; unmatched junction bases: 9. The CDR3 has 14 amino acids. The CDR3 sequence is CSVVMGGRGHEQFF. CDR3 sequence (DNA): TGCAGCGTTGTAATGGGCGGGAGGGGTCATGAGCAGTTCTTC.

The chain recombines TRBV6-2 or TRBV6-3 with TRBJ2-7; 10 bases align to TRBD1. Trimming at V came to 5 bases and at J to 4 bases, leaving 8 bases not matched to a gene. This CDR3 spans 15 amino acids. In germline, CDR1 is MNHEY, CDR2 SVGEGT. The CDR3 DNA follows: TGTGCCAGCAGTCATCTGACAGGGGGCAGGTACGAGCAGTACGTC. Translation: CASSHLTGGRYEQYV.

With regard to this clonotype: The germline gene is not matched at one end of the junction; a read error may be the cause. CDR3 sequence reads: CATSERQSYDYTF. In DNA, the CDR3 is TGTGCCACCAGTGAGAGACAGTCCTATGACTACACCTTC. The V and J genes are TRBV24-1 and TRBJ1-2; D is perhaps TRBD1 (5 bases). From germline, CDR1 is KGHDR and CDR2 SFDVKD. There are 13 residues in the CDR3.

The V gene is TRBV12-3 or TRBV12-4, the J gene TRBJ2-7, with 12 bases fitting TRBD2. The V and J ends lost 8 bases and 9 bases, in that order; junction bases with no gene match: 8. CDR3 length equals 13 residues. For the CDR3, the DNA is TGTGCCAGCTGGTCTAGCGGGAGGGCCGCGCAGTACTTC. Its translation is CASWSSGRAAQYF.

This clonotype was seen a few times. The chain employs TRBV4-3 and TRBJ2-3; no clear D gene. V lost 0 bases and J 2 bases, leaving 18 bases between the germline ends. CDR3 length equals 18 residues. The germline V gene encodes CDR1 LGHNA and CDR2 YSLEER. For the CDR3, the DNA is TGCGCCAGCAGCCAAGAGAGTCTGGAAATGGAGTTCACAGATACGCAGTATTTT. Amino acids: CASSQESLEMEFTDTQYF.

This clonotype was counted a few times. The chain combines TRBV28 with TRBJ2-5; D is unclear. Germline V CDR1 and CDR2: MDHEN, SYDVKM. Trimming shortened V by 5 bases and J by 4 bases, and 20 bases separated the two germline ends. The CDR3 has 16 amino acids. For the CDR3, the DNA is TGTGCCAGCAGTCCCAGGCTCCGGGTTCCAGGAGAGACCCAGTACTTC. It specifies CASSPRLRVPGETQYF. The full variable domain, in which reference TRBV28 and TRBJ2-5 provide the parts outside the CDR3, is DVKVTQSSRYLVKRTGEKVFLECVQDMDHENMFWYRQDPGLGLRLIYFSYDVKMKEKGDIPEGYSVSREKKERFSLILESASTNQTSMYLCASSPRLRVPGETQYFGPGTRLLVL.